This record concerns one TCR beta chain sequence. What it binds is not known. This specimen belongs to a study of long-term antiretroviral therapy in people with HIV. Researchers report immunoSEQ v3.0 was run at survey level. Generated by immunoSEQ multiplex PCR, the TCRdb table keeps only in-frame clones and is missing some. This table holds tens of thousands of clones, roughly 85% found once. Broader study findings: Post-ART diversity increased but stayed below transplant donor controls. Viral resistance, ART adherence and therapy changes all lacked available data. When set beside controls, HIV repertoires had CDR3 length ranges that were narrower.

J was trimmed by 2 bases and V by 5 bases; bases with no gene match: 5. Per germline, CDR1 SGHVS and CDR2 FQNEAQ. CDR3 length: 16 amino acids. HIV-positive participants all received treatment in the United States. Here the sequenced sample was unsorted PBMCs, taken 2.3 years after starting antiretroviral therapy. The chain uses TRBV7-8 and TRBJ1-5; 11 bases are a match to TRBD1. This clonotype was obtained from a man aged 35 to 55 with HIV. As DNA, the CDR3 is TGTGCCAGCAGCCCCGGACAGGGGGCAGGCAATCAGCCCCAGCATTTT. Amino acids: CASSPGQGAGNQPQHF.